This section outlines one TCR beta chain sequence together with its context. Its antigen is unknown. The source of the sample is a study of T cell responses to AZD1222 COVID-19 vaccine. General observations from the study: The breadth and depth of Spike-specific TCRs increased once two AZD1222 doses had been given.

The data were produced by immunoSEQ multiplex PCR, yet TCRdb's version contains in-frame clones alone and is incomplete. Seen here are under 110,000 clones, around 87% observed once, and the top ten hold about 10%. This CDR3 spans 17 amino acids. Trimming removed 5 bases from V and 2 bases from J; junction bases left unmatched: 14. Germline V gives CDR1 SGHTA, CDR2 FQGNSA. The rearrangement links TRBV7-2 to TRBJ1-1; 7 bases fit TRBD1. The source is an adult who received the AZD1222 COVID-19 vaccine. Here the sequenced sample was peripheral blood, taken 28 days after the second AZD1222 dose. CDR3 nucleotides: TGTGCCAGCAGCCCCTTGGGGCGGACAGGACTAAACACTGAAGCTTTCTTT. The encoded protein is CASSPLGRTGLNTEAFF.